This T cell receptor (beta chain) comes out of a study of CXCR3-negative and CXCR3-positive naive CD8 T cells. Germline values: CDR1 SEHNR, CDR2 FQNEAQ (reference sequence). The CDR3 covers 17 residues. With UMI labels, 5' RACE was used to prepare the TRB cDNA libraries. After re-calling the 5' RACE reads, TCRdb lists one entry per CDR3 protein, DNA absent. Recorded for this sample: approximately 70,000 distinct CDR3 sequences. Material for sequencing was naive CXCR3- CD8+ T cells from blood. The subset is: CD45RO-CCR7+CD27+CD95- naive CD8+ T cells lacking CXCR3 (TNR3-). The sequence came from a human donor in good health. Some clones in this sample may be carry-over from other donors' samples. The chain combines TRBV7-9 with TRBJ1-1; TCRdb's D call of TRBD1 is untestable without DNA. The CDR3 reads CASSIIGQGEVNTEAFF. The complete variable domain, with remaining parts taken from reference TRBV7-9 and TRBJ1-1, reads DTGVSQNPRHKITKRGQNVTFRCDPISEHNRLYWYRQTLGQGPEFLTYFQNEAQLEKSRLLSDRFSAERPKGSFSTLEIQRTEQGDSAMYLCASSIIGQGEVNTEAFFGQGTRLTVV.